This passage covers 14 T cell receptor beta chains from one sample sequenced in a study of PD-1 blockade in classical Hodgkin lymphoma. Profiling relied on immunoSEQ multiplex PCR, and the TCRdb table lists in-frame clones only, not all of them. The sample consists of 30,000 to 50,000 clones, less than 80% of them appearing once. All the patients suffered relapse after autologous stem cell transplantation, and brentuximab vedotin exposure differed. The sample in question was peripheral blood mononuclear cells (PBMCs), obtained at baseline. These receptors were collected from a human donor with classical Hodgkin lymphoma.

This clone appeared once. The rearrangement joins TRBV5-6 to TRBJ2-7; a weak D match, TRBD2 (6 bases). CDR1 is SGHDT and CDR2 is YYEEEE in the germline V gene. Trimming cost V 4 bases and J 0 bases, with 8 bases left between them. The CDR3 has 13 amino acids. The CDR3 DNA follows: TGTGCCAGCAGCCGGGACTTCTCCTACGAGCAGTACTTC. Translating it yields CASSRDFSYEQYF.

CDR3 sequence: CASSLVGGTGNTIYF. CDR3 nucleotides: TGTGCCAGCAGCTTAGTGGGAGGCACTGGAAACACCATATATTTT. This chain links TRBV11-2 with TRBJ1-3; D gene unclear. Germline CDR1 and CDR2: SGHAT and FQNNGV. The length of the CDR3 is 15 residues. V was pared by 1 base and J by 2 bases, with 9 bases between.

This chain connects TRBV6-5 to TRBJ1-3; TRBD1 might be the D (5 bases). CDR3 length: 13 amino acids. Trimming cost V 5 bases and J 3 bases, with 8 bases left between them. CDR1 and CDR2 from the germline V gene are MNHEY and SVGAGI. The CDR3 sequence: CASSPRGGNTIYF. CDR3 DNA sequence: TGTGCCAGCAGTCCAAGGGGTGGAAACACCATATATTTT.

The chain carries TRBV7-9 and TRBJ1-4; no firm D call. The CDR3 spans 15 residues. V lost 0 bases to trimming and J lost 7 bases, with 12 bases between them. Per the germline V gene, CDR1 is SEHNR and CDR2 is FQNEAQ (reference sequence). The CDR3 spells CASSLASGYGEKLFF. DNA of the CDR3: TGTGCCAGCAGCTTAGCAAGCGGTTACGGTGAAAAACTGTTTTTT.

This clone came up a few times. This rearrangement joins TRBV6-9 to TRBJ2-3; D perhaps matches TRBD2 (5 bases). Germline-derived CDR1 and CDR2 are MNHGY and SVAAGI. Trimming stripped 5 bases from V and 4 bases from J, with 13 bases between. This CDR3 region has 14 residues. Here the CDR3 reads CASSDSGSSDTQYF. For the CDR3, the DNA is TGTGCCAGCAGTGACTCGGGGAGTTCAGATACGCAGTATTTT.

The CDR3 region has the DNA TGTGCCAGCAGTACTCAGCCTGGGGCCAACGTCCTGACTTTC. Encoded protein: CASSTQPGANVLTF. The rearrangement links TRBV28 to TRBJ2-6; D is undetermined. This CDR3 is 14 amino acids long. V lost 5 bases and J 2 bases, leaving 7 bases between the germline ends. Germline CDR1 and CDR2: MDHEN and SYDVKM.

This chain connects TRBV7-9 to TRBJ2-3; weak D call: TRBD2 (6 bases). This CDR3 comprises 18 residues. The V end was cut by 5 bases, the J end by 6 bases, with 27 bases between. CDR1 is SEHNR, CDR2 FQNEAQ, per germline (reference sequence). The CDR3 DNA reads as TGTGCCAGCAGCAAAAAGGGTTGGTTCGGGGAGGTACGGGATACGCAGTATTTT. Translating gives CASSKKGWFGEVRDTQYF. Filled out from reference TRBV7-9 and TRBJ2-3, the complete variable domain reads DTGVSQNPRHKITKRGQNVTFRCDPISEHNRLYWYRQTLGQGPEFLTYFQNEAQLEKSRLLSDRFSAERPKGSFSTLEIQRTEQGDSAMYLCASSKKGWFGEVRDTQYFGPGTRLTVL.

The chain carries TRBV18 and TRBJ1-2, with 10 nucleotides matching TRBD1. The germline V gene has CDR1 KGHSH and CDR2 LQKENI. The ends lost 5 bases at V and 7 bases at J; junction bases unmatched: 10. There are 15 residues in the CDR3. The CDR3 protein is CASSTGTGADSGYTF. CDR3 in DNA: TGTGCCAGCTCAACCGGGACAGGGGCGGACAGTGGCTACACCTTC. The full variable domain, its missing parts supplied by reference TRBV18 and TRBJ1-2, is NAGVMQNPRHLVRRRGQEARLRCSPMKGHSHVYWYRQLPEEGLKFMVYLQKENIIDESGMPKERFSAEFPKEGPSILRIQQVVRGDSAAYFCASSTGTGADSGYTFGSGTRLTVV.

The rearrangement uses TRBV5-4 and TRBJ1-1; 7 nucleotides agree with TRBD1. Germline CDR1 reads SGHNT; CDR2 reads YYREEE (reference sequence). The junction had 21 bases not matched to a gene; V was cut back by 2 bases and J by 5 bases. The CDR3 length is 19 residues. CDR3 sequence reads: CASSFVSGDPRGLGTEAFF. CDR3 DNA sequence: TGTGCCAGCAGCTTTGTTTCCGGGGACCCCAGGGGGTTAGGAACTGAAGCTTTCTTT.

The rearrangement uses TRBV6-1 and TRBJ2-7, with D perhaps TRBD1 (5 bases). V lost 6 bases, J lost 3 bases, and 18 bases lay in between. The germline V gene encodes CDR1 MNHNS and CDR2 SASEGT. The CDR3 runs 15 residues. CDR3 region: CASSGTASGNYEQYF. The CDR3 DNA sequence: TGTGCCAGCAGCGGAACGGCCTCAGGGAACTACGAGCAGTACTTC.

The CDR3 DNA reads TGTGCCAGTAGTAACCCCGACAGGGTTTATGGCTACACCTTC. Residues: CASSNPDRVYGYTF. V is TRBV19 and J is TRBJ1-2; TRBD1 matches at 7 bases. V dropped 4 bases and J dropped 5; count of bases not matched to a gene: 7. Germline V lookup: CDR1 LNHDA, CDR2 SQIVND (reference sequence). CDR3 size: 14 residues.

For this clone: Different DNA sequences within this sample yield the same CDR3. In DNA, the CDR3 is TGTGCCAGCAGCGTGCGGGAGGGCGGGAATGAGCAGTTCTTC. This gives the protein CASSVREGGNEQFF. The rearrangement links TRBV9 to TRBJ2-1, with 9 positions matching TRBD2. The CDR3 has 14 amino acids. Germline CDR1 is SGDLS and CDR2 is YYNGEE. V gave up 2 bases and J gave up 7 bases; unmatched junction bases: 4. The entire variable domain, with the rest obtained from reference TRBV9 and TRBJ2-1, is as follows: DSGVTQTPKHLITATGQRVTLRCSPRSGDLSVYWYQQSLDQGLQFLIQYYNGEERAKGNILERFSAQQFPDLHSELNLSSLELGDSALYFCASSVREGGNEQFFGPGTRLTVL.

V and J are TRBV6-1 and TRBJ2-5; no firm D call. Germline V gene sequence: CDR1 MNHNS, CDR2 SASEGT. The CDR3 covers 10 residues. The ends were cut back, 8 bases at V and 2 bases at J, with 3 bases in the middle. CDR3 in amino acids: CASQQETQYF. The CDR3 nucleotides read TGTGCCAGCCAACAAGAGACCCAGTACTTC.

This chain joins TRBV29-1 and TRBJ2-2; a weak D match, TRBD1 (6 bases). CDR1 and CDR2 from the germline V gene are SQVTM and ANQGSEA. Deletions cut 6 bases from V and 1 base from J, with 12 bases between. The CDR3 runs 14 residues. CDR3 protein: CSVGDRRNTGELFF. DNA of the CDR3: TGCAGCGTGGGCGACAGGAGGAACACCGGGGAGCTGTTTTTT.